A selection of T cell receptor beta chains follows, all from one sample in a study of shared clonotypes between healthy human individuals. Sequencing used immunoSEQ multiplex PCR; TCRdb keeps in-frame clones, though not all of them. The repertoire has 2 million to 2.5 million clones, roughly 93% of them found once; the top ten carry approximately 0.37%. The source material was naive CD4+ T cells from PBMCs. The receptors shown here come from a man aged 18 to 35 in good health. Some clones in this sample may be carry-over from other donors' samples. The CDR3 runs from the conserved cysteine through the conserved F or W. The D gene is left open where the match is weak. The size of a clone is reported for some rows only, either as once, few or many, or as a class for expanded clones.

J | size | D | V | CDR3 | DNA
TRBJ2-6 | NA | NA | TRBV28 | CASSLYGGPSVRGANVLTF | TGTGCCAGCAGTTTATATGGGGGACCCAGCGTTCGTGGGGCCAACGTCCTGACTTTC
TRBJ2-7 | NA | TRBD1 | TRBV28 | CASHPPGQGALEQYF | TGTGCCAGCCACCCGCCGGGACAGGGGGCTCTCGAGCAGTACTTC
TRBJ1-5 | NA | NA | TRBV19 | CASSSRQNYQPQHF | TGTGCCAGTAGTTCACGACAGAACTATCAGCCCCAGCATTTT
TRBJ2-7 | NA | NA | TRBV4-2 | CASSQEDLASSYEQYF | TGTGCCAGCAGCCAAGAGGACTTGGCGAGCTCCTACGAGCAGTACTTC
TRBJ2-3 | NA | NA | TRBV28 | CASSEGGTSTDTQYF | TGTGCCAGCAGTGAAGGAGGAACAAGCACAGATACGCAGTATTTT
TRBJ2-3 | NA | TRBD1 | TRBV7-3 | CASSLTNTGQGPSDTQYF | TGTGCCAGCAGCTTAACGAATACGGGACAGGGACCATCAGATACGCAGTATTTT
TRBJ2-5 | NA | NA | TRBV19 | CASSYLVGGRETQYF | TGTGCCAGTAGTTACCTCGTGGGGGGTCGGGAGACCCAGTACTTC
TRBJ1-3 | NA | NA | TRBV6-5 | CASSYAGSSGNTIYF | TGTGCCAGCAGTTACGCTGGGAGCTCTGGAAACACCATATATTTT
TRBJ1-5 | few | NA | TRBV6-1 | CASNRDHANQPQHF | TGTGCCAGCAATAGGGATCACGCGAATCAGCCCCAGCATTTT
TRBJ2-1 | NA | TRBD2 | TRBV28 | CASSLLTGTSGRAWEQFF | TGTGCCAGCAGTTTGCTGACCGGGACTAGCGGGAGGGCGTGGGAGCAGTTCTTC
TRBJ2-7 | NA | NA | TRBV20-1 | CSASWGYEQYF | TGCAGTGCTAGTTGGGGCTACGAGCAGTACTTC
TRBJ2-7 | NA | NA | TRBV18 | CASSPSGRLTYEQYF | TGTGCCAGCTCACCATCGGGACGCCTAACCTACGAGCAGTACTTC
TRBJ1-3 | NA | NA | TRBV28 | CASSLRVGSAGNTIYF | TGTGCCAGCAGCCTCAGGGTGGGCTCCGCTGGAAACACCATATATTTT
TRBJ2-3 | NA | TRBD2 | TRBV19 | CASTFSGSRADTQYF | TGTGCCAGTACCTTTAGCGGGAGCCGCGCTGATACGCAGTATTTT
TRBJ1-1 | NA | TRBD1 | TRBV19 | CASSMPTGGQYTTEAFF | TGTGCCAGTAGTATGCCCACAGGGGGACAGTATACCACTGAAGCTTTCTTT
TRBJ1-1 | NA | NA | TRBV5-1 | CASSLGPNTEAFF | TGCGCCAGCAGCCTGGGACCGAACACTGAAGCTTTCTTT
TRBJ1-1 | NA | TRBD1 | TRBV15 | CATRQGGEAFF | TGTGCCACTCGACAGGGAGGAGAAGCTTTCTTT